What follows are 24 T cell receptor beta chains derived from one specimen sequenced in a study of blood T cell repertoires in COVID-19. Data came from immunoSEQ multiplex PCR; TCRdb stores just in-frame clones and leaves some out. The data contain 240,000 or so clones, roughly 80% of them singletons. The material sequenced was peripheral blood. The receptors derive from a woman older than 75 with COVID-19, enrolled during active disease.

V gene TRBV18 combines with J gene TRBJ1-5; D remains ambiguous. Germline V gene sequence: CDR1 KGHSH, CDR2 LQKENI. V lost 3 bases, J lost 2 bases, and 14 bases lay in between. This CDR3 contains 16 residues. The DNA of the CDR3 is TGTGCCAGCTCACCTGAGACCGGGAGTGGCAATCAGCCCCAGCATTTT. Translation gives CASSPETGSGNQPQHF.

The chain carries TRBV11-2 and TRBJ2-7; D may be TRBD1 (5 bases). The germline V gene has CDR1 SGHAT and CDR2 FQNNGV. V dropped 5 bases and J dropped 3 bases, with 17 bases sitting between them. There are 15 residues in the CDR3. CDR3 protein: CASSPLGIRGYEQYF. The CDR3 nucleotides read TGTGCCAGCAGCCCCCTGGGGATAAGGGGCTACGAGCAGTACTTC.

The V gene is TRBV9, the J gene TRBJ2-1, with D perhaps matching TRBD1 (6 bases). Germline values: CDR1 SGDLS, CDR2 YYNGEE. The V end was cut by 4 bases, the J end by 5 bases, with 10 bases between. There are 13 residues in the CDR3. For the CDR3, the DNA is TGTGCCAGCAGCTACAGGGTGGACAATGAGCAGTTCTTC. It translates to CASSYRVDNEQFF.

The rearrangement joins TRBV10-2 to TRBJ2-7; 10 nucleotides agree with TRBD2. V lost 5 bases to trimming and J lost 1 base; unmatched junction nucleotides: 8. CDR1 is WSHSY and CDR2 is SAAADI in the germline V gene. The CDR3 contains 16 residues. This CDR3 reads CASSRELAGQSYEQYF. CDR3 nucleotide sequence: TGCGCCAGCAGTCGCGAACTAGCGGGGCAGTCCTACGAGCAGTACTTC.

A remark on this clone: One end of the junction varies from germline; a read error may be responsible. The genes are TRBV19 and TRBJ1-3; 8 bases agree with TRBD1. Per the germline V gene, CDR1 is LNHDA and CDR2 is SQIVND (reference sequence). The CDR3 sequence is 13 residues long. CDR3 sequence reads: CGTGASSGNTIYF. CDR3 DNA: TGCGGGACAGGAGCTTCCTCTGGAAACACCATATATTTT.

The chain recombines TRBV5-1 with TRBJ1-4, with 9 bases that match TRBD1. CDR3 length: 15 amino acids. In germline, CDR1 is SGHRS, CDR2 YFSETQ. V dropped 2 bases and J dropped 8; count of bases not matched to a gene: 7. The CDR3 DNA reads TGCGCCAGCAGCTTACAGGGGGCGCAGATCGAAAAACTGTTTTTT. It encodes CASSLQGAQIEKLFF.

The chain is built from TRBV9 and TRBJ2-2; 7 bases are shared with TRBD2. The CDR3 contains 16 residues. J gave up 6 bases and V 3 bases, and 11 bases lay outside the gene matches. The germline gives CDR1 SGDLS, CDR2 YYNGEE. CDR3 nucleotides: TGTGCCAGCAGCGCCCTACAAGGGAGGGGAGCCGGGGAGCTGTTTTTT. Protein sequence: CASSALQGRGAGELFF.

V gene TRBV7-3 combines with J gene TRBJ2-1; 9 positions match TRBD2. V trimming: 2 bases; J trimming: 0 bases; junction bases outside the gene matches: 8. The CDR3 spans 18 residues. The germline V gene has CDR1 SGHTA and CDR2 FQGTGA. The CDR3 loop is CASSLRRPSGNSYNEQFF. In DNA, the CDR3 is TGTGCCAGCAGCTTACGGAGGCCTAGCGGGAACTCCTACAATGAGCAGTTCTTC.

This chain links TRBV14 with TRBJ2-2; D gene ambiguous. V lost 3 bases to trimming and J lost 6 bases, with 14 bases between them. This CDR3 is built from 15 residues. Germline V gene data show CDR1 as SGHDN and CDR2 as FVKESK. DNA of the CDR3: TGTGCCAGCAGCCATACTAAAGCGAATTCCGGGGAGCTGTTTTTT. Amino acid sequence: CASSHTKANSGELFF.

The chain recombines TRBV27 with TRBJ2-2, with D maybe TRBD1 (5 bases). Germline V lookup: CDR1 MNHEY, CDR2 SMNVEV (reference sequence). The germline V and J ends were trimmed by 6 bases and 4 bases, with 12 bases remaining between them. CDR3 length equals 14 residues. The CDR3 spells CASRGLVPTGELFF. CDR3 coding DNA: TGTGCCAGCAGGGGGCTGGTTCCCACCGGGGAGCTGTTTTTT.

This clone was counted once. The CDR3 region has the DNA TGTGCCAGCAGTCCCCCCGGGGGTCCAAGCTCCTACAATGAGCAGTTCTTC. This encodes CASSPPGGPSSYNEQFF. The chain uses TRBV28 and TRBJ2-1; tentative D call: TRBD2 (6 bases). The CDR3 totals 17 residues. V was clipped by 5 bases and J by 0 bases, with 17 bases between them. The germline V gene has CDR1 MDHEN and CDR2 SYDVKM.

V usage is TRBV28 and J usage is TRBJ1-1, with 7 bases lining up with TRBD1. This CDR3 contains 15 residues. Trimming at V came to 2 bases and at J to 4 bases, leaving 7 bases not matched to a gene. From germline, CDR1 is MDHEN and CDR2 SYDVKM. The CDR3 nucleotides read TGTGCCAGCAGTTTACACAGGGGTTCTGCCACTGAAGCTTTCTTT. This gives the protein CASSLHRGSATEAFF.

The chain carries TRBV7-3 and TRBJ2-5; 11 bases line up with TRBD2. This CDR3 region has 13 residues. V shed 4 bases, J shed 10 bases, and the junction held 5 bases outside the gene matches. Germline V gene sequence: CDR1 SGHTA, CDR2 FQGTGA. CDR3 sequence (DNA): TGTGCCAGCAGCTCGTCTAGCGGGAGGTACCAGTACTTC. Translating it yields CASSSSSGRYQYF. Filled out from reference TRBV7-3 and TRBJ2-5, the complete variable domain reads GAGVSQTPSNKVTEKGKYVELRCDPISGHTALYWYRQSLGQGPEFLIYFQGTGAADDSGLPNDRFFAVRPEGSVSTLKIQRTERGDSAVYLCASSSSSGRYQYFGPGTRLLVL.

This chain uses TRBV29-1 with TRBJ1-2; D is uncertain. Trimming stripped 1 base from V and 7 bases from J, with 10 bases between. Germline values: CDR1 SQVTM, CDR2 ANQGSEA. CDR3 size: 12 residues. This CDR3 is CSVEALPRGYTF. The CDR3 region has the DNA TGCAGCGTTGAAGCATTACCGCGTGGCTACACCTTC.

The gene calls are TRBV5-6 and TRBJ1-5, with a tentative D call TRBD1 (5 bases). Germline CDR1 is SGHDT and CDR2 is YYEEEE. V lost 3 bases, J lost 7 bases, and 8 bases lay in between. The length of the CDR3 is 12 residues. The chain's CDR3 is CASSSQGQPQHF. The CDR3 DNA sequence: TGTGCCAGCAGCTCCCAGGGCCAGCCCCAGCATTTT.

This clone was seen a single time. As DNA, the CDR3 is TGTGCCAGCAGTGAAGTAGGGGGACGGGTGCCCCAGCATTTT. Translated: CASSEVGGRVPQHF. V gene TRBV2 combines with J gene TRBJ1-5; TRBD1 is a possible D gene (6 bases). Germline CDR1 reads SNHLY; CDR2 reads FYNNEI. CDR3 size: 14 residues. The V end lost 1 base, the J end lost 9 bases, and 13 bases lay between the germline ends.

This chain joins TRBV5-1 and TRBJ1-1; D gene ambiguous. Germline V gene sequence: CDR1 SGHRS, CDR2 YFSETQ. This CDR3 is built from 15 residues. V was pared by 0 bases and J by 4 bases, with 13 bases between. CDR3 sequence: CASSLDTASSTEAFF. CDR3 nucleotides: TGCGCCAGCAGCTTGGATACTGCGTCAAGCACTGAAGCTTTCTTT.

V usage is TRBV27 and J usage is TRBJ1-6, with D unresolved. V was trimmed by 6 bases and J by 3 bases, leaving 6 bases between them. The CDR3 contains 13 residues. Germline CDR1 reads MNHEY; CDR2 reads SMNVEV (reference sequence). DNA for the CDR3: TGTGCCAGCAGCACTCTCTATAATTCACCCCTCCACTTT. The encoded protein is CASSTLYNSPLHF.

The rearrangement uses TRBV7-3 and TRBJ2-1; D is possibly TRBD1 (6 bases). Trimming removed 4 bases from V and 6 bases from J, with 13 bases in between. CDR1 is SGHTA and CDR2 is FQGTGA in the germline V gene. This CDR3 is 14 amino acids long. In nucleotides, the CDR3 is TGTGCCAGCAGCTCCGGACAGACCTCCAATGAGCAGTTCTTC. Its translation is CASSSGQTSNEQFF.

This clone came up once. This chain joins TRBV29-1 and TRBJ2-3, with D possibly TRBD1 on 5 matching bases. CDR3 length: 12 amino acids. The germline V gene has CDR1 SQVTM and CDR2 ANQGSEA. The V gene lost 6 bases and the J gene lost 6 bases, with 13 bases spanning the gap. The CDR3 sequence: CSVSPGHDTQYF. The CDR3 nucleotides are TGCAGCGTGAGCCCCGGACATGATACGCAGTATTTT.

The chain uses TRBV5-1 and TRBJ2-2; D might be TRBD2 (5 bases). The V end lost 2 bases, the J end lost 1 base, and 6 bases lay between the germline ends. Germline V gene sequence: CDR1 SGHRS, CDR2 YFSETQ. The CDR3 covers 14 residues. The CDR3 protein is CASSLEGNTGELFF. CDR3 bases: TGCGCCAGCAGCTTAGAGGGGAACACCGGGGAGCTGTTTTTT. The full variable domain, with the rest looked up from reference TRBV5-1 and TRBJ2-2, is KAGVTQTPRYLIKTRGQQVTLSCSPISGHRSVSWYQQTPGQGLQFLFEYFSETQRNKGNFPGRFSGRQFSNSRSEMNVSTLELGDSALYLCASSLEGNTGELFFGEGSRLTVL.

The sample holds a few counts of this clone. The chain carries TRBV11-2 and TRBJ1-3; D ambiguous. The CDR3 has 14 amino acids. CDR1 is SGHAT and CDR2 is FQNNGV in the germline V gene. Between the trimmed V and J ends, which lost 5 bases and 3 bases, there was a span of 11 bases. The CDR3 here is CASSPSRGGNTIYF. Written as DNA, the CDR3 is TGTGCCAGCAGCCCCTCTAGAGGTGGAAACACCATATATTTT.

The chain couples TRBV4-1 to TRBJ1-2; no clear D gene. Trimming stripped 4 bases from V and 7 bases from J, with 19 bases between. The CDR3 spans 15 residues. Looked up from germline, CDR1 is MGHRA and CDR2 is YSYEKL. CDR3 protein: CASSPAHSGLGGYTF. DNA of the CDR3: TGCGCCAGCAGCCCTGCACATTCGGGTCTAGGTGGCTACACCTTC.

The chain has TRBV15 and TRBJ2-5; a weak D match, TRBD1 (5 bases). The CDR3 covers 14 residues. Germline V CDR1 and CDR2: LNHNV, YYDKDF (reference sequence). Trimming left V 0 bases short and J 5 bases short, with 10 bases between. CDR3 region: CATSRDGAEETQYF. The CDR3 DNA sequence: TGTGCCACCAGCAGAGATGGGGCGGAGGAGACCCAGTACTTC.